This TCR beta chain was captured in a study of identical twins. Study results and limitations: There were fewer insertions in abundant cord blood beta clonotypes, but memory repertoires showed no such pattern.

Between the trimmed V and J ends, which lost 0 bases and 1 base, there was a span of 10 bases. CDR1 and CDR2 from the germline V gene are DFQATT and SNEGSKA (reference sequence). This CDR3 spans 14 amino acids. Using its own MiXCR run on the 5' RACE reads, TCRdb lists one record per CDR3 protein. Of about 570,000 distinct CDR3 sequences detected, approximately 9.6% appear once; the ten largest clones hold approximately 3%. This clonotype was detected many times. Antigen unknown. These records were also assigned to another study, of yellow fever vaccine responses in identical twins.

This receptor was identified in a woman aged 18 to 35 in good health. Sequencing was carried out using PBMCs. The rearrangement joins TRBV20-1 to TRBJ2-7; perhaps TRBD2 as D (6 bases). The CDR3 sequence: CSARETGRSYEQYF. CDR3 sequence (DNA): TGCAGTGCTAGAGAAACCGGGAGATCCTACGAGCAGTACTTC.